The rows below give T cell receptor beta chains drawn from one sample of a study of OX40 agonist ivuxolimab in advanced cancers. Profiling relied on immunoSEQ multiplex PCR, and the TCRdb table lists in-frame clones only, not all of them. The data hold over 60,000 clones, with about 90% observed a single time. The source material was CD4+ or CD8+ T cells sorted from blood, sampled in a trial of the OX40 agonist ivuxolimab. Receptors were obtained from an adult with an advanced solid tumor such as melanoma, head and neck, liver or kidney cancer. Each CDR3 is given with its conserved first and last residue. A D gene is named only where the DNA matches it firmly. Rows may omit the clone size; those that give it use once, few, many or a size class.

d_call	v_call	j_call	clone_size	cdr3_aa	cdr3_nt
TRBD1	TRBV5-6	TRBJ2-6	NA	CASSTGQGKDGANVLTF	TGTGCCAGCAGCACAGGACAGGGTAAGGATGGGGCCAACGTCCTGACTTTC
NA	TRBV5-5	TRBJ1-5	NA	CASSDTATDGQPQHF	TGTGCCAGCAGCGATACAGCTACCGATGGCCAGCCCCAGCATTTT
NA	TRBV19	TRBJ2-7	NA	CASSREAADVYEQYF	TGTGCCAGTAGTAGGGAGGCGGCAGATGTATACGAGCAGTACTTC
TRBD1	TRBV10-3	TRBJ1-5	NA	CAINSTGGPHSNQPQHF	TGTGCCATCAACTCGACAGGGGGCCCTCATAGCAATCAGCCCCAGCATTTT
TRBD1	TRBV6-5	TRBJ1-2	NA	CASSTGQGAYGYTF	TGTGCCAGCAGTACCGGACAGGGGGCGTATGGCTACACCTTC
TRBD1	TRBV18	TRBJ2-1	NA	CASSSRQGANEQFF	TGTGCCAGCTCATCCCGACAGGGAGCCAATGAGCAGTTCTTC
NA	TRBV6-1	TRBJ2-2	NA	CASSRGRVGELFF	TGTGCCAGCAGCAGGGGCCGAGTCGGGGAGCTGTTTTTT
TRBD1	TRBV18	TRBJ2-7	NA	CASSPVTGQGSYEQYF	TGTGCCAGCTCACCAGTCACGGGACAGGGCAGTTACGAGCAGTACTTC
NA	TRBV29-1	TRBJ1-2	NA	CSVGEAESSFNYGYTF	TGCAGCGTTGGGGAGGCCGAATCATCCTTTAACTATGGCTACACCTTC
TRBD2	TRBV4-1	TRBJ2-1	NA	CASSSISGRAAEQFF	TGCGCCAGCAGCTCGATTAGCGGGAGGGCCGCTGAGCAGTTCTTC
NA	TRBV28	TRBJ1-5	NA	CASTSTGNNQPQHF	TGTGCCAGCACCTCCACAGGGAACAATCAGCCCCAGCATTTT
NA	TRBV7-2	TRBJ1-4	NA	CASSYDGEGGKLFF	TGTGCCAGCAGCTACGACGGGGAGGGTGGAAAACTGTTTTTT
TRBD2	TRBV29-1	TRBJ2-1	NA	CSVKLAGLYNEQFF	TGCAGCGTGAAACTAGCGGGGCTTTACAATGAGCAGTTCTTC
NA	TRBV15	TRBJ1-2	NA	CATSLGGGGYTF	TGTGCCACCAGCCTGGGGGGTGGTGGCTACACCTTC
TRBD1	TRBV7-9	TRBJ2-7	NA	CASSLGTGATYEQYF	TGTGCCAGCAGCTTAGGGACAGGGGCCACCTACGAGCAGTACTTC
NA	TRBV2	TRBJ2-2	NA	CASSYTGELFF	TGTGCCAGCAGCTACACCGGGGAGCTGTTTTTT
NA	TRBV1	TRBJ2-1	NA	CTSSQEGLAGAEGGYNEQFF	TGCACCAGCAGCCAAGAGGGGCTAGCGGGAGCGGAGGGTGGGTACAATGAGCAGTTCTTC
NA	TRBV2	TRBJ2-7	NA	CASRPTEFGYEQYF	TGTGCCAGCAGACCCACGGAATTCGGATACGAGCAGTACTTC
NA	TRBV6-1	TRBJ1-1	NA	CATQGNTEAFF	TGTGCCACGCAGGGGAACACTGAAGCTTTCTTT
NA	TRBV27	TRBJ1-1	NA	CASSLIAGGSTEAFF	TGTGCCAGCAGCCTAATCGCGGGGGGCTCCACTGAAGCTTTCTTT
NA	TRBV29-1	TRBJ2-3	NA	CSVDRQGKDTQYF	TGCAGCGTTGATCGGCAGGGCAAGGATACGCAGTATTTT
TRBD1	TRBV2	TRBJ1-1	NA	CASSEGQMNTEAFF	TGTGCCAGCAGTGAGGGACAGATGAACACTGAAGCTTTCTTT
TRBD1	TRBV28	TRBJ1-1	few	CASSLTGEVNTEAFF	TGTGCCAGCAGCCTTACAGGGGAGGTGAACACTGAAGCTTTCTTT
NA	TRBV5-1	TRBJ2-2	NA	CASSPTANTGELFF	TGCGCCAGCAGCCCCACAGCGAACACCGGGGAGCTGTTTTTT
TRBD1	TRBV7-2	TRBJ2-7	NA	CASSSGQGVYEQYF	TGTGCCAGCAGCTCCGGACAGGGAGTCTACGAGCAGTACTTC
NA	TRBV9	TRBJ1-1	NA	CASSVTPQNTEAFF	TGTGCCAGCAGCGTTACCCCTCAGAACACTGAAGCTTTCTTT
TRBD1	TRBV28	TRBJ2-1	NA	CASSPGQAYNEQFF	TGTGCCAGCAGTCCGGGACAGGCATACAATGAGCAGTTCTTC
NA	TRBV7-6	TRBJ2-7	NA	CASSLGQGAYEQYF	TGTGCCAGCAGCTTAGGTCAGGGAGCCTACGAGCAGTACTTC
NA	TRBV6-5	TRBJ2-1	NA	CASSPVFANEQFF	TGTGCCAGCAGCCCCGTTTTTGCCAATGAGCAGTTCTTC